These T cell receptor beta chains were read from a single sample in a study of blood T cell repertoires in COVID-19. Measured with immunoSEQ multiplex PCR; TCRdb has only the in-frame clones, and not every one. The sample lists approximately 360,000 clones; 89% were seen once. Sequenced input: peripheral blood. The receptors come from a man aged 40-50 years with acute or convalescent COVID-19. CDR3s include the opening cysteine and the closing phenylalanine or tryptophan. A D gene is named only where the DNA matches it firmly. Not every row has a clone size; where given, it reads once, few, many or a size class.

clone_size	d_call	v_call	cdr3_length	j_call	cdr3_nt	cdr3_aa
-	-	TRBV6-5	13	TRBJ2-7	TGTGCCACATCCGGGGGACTCTCCTACGAGCAGTACTTC	CATSGGLSYEQYF
-	TRBD1	TRBV6-5	13	TRBJ1-2	TGTGCCAGCAGTCCGGACAGGGTCTATGGCTACACCTTC	CASSPDRVYGYTF
few	-	TRBV19	13	TRBJ1-2	TGTGCCAGTAGTCACAGGGATGGGGGTGGCTACACCTTC	CASSHRDGGGYTF
-	TRBD1	TRBV12-5	14	TRBJ2-1	TGTGCTAGTGGTGTGGACAGGGGCTACAATGAGCAGTTCTTC	CASGVDRGYNEQFF
-	TRBD1	TRBV27	15	TRBJ2-5	TGTGCCAGCAGGAGTTGGGGACAGAGGAAAGAGACCCAGTACTTC	CASRSWGQRKETQYF
-	-	TRBV30	16	TRBJ2-1	TGTGCCTGGAGTTCAGGGGTCCTACGCTCCTACAATGAGCAGTTCTTC	CAWSSGVLRSYNEQFF
-	-	TRBV6-5	10	TRBJ1-1	TGTGCCGCACAGGGAACTGAAGCTTTCTTT	CAAQGTEAFF
-	-	TRBV10-3	15	TRBJ1-1	TGTGCCATCAGCGCACAGGTAGATAAACACACTGAAGCTTTCTTT	CAISAQVDKHTEAFF
-	-	TRBV9	14	TRBJ2-5	TGTGCCAGCAGCGTAGGGTCCCTAGGAGAGACCCAGTACTTC	CASSVGSLGETQYF
-	TRBD2	TRBV6-5	15	TRBJ2-1	TGTGCCAGCAGTTACTCGGGCGGGAGTCCGAATGAGCAGTTCTTC	CASSYSGGSPNEQFF
-	-	TRBV11-1	15	TRBJ2-1	TGTGCCAGCAGCTTACTGAGTAGCCGAGACAATGAGCAGTTCTTC	CASSLLSSRDNEQFF
-	-	TRBV4-1	15	TRBJ1-1	TGCGCCAGCAGCCTCCCCGGGCAGGGTCGGACTGAAGCTTTCTTT	CASSLPGQGRTEAFF
once	-	TRBV30	11	TRBJ2-1	TGTGCCTGGAGTGGGCAAAATGAGCAGTTCTTC	CAWSGQNEQFF
-	TRBD2	TRBV9	14	TRBJ2-1	TGTGCCAGCAGCGTAGATAGCGGGTCGGGGGAGCAGTTCTTC	CASSVDSGSGEQFF
-	TRBD2	TRBV5-4	15	TRBJ2-2	TGTGCCAGCGGGATAGCGGGGGTGAACACCGGGGAGCTGTTTTTT	CASGIAGVNTGELFF
-	-	TRBV5-6	14	TRBJ1-4	TGTGCCAGCAGCTTGGGCAGGGTTGGCGAAAAACTGTTTTTT	CASSLGRVGEKLFF
few	TRBD1	TRBV10-3	14	TRBJ1-2	TGTGCCATCAGTGCCCCGACAGGGGCCAATGGCTACACCTTC	CAISAPTGANGYTF
-	-	TRBV2	15	TRBJ2-5	TGTGCCAGCAGTGAAGAAATGGCGGGGCAAGAGACCCAGTACTTC	CASSEEMAGQETQYF
-	-	TRBV3-1/TRBV3-2	14	TRBJ1-2	TGTGCCAGCAGCCAAAGACTACAGGGAATAGGCTACACCTTC	CASSQRLQGIGYTF
-	-	TRBV4-2	15	TRBJ1-2	TGTGCCAGCAGCCAAGACCGACAGATCCACTATGGCTACACCTTC	CASSQDRQIHYGYTF
-	-	TRBV20-1	13	TRBJ1-2	TGCAGTGCTAGTACGACGGGAAACTATGGCTACACCTTC	CSASTTGNYGYTF
-	-	TRBV5-1	13	TRBJ1-2	TGCGCCAGCAGCTTGATCGTCCGGGGTGGCTACACCTTC	CASSLIVRGGYTF
-	TRBD2	TRBV4-1	16	TRBJ2-1	TGCGCCAGCAGCCAAGAGACCGCAGCGGGGTACAATGAGCAGTTCTTC	CASSQETAAGYNEQFF
-	TRBD1	TRBV19	17	TRBJ1-5	TGTGCCAGTCTTAGGGCACAGGGGATAAGAGGGGATCAGCCCCAGCATTTT	CASLRAQGIRGDQPQHF
-	-	TRBV30	14	TRBJ2-7	TGTGCCTGGAGCGCTACCAGGAGAGGAGGGGAGCAGTACTTC	CAWSATRRGGEQYF
-	-	TRBV11-2	13	TRBJ1-2	TGTGCCAGCAGCCGGACAGCTAACTATGGCTACACCTTC	CASSRTANYGYTF
-	-	TRBV28	15	TRBJ2-2	TGTGCCAGCAGCCCCATTAAAGCAAACACCGGGGAGCTGTTTTTT	CASSPIKANTGELFF
-	TRBD1	TRBV7-2	15	TRBJ1-5	TGTGCCAGCAGCTTGACAGGGCTAAGCAATCAGCCCCAGCATTTT	CASSLTGLSNQPQHF
-	-	TRBV19	18	TRBJ1-5	TGTGCCAGTAGTATGTCTCCGCAGGGGACGTATAGCAATCAGCCCCAGCATTTT	CASSMSPQGTYSNQPQHF
-	-	TRBV7-9	14	TRBJ2-7	TGTGCCAGCAGCTTAGCAGCGATAAAATACGAGCAGTACTTC	CASSLAAIKYEQYF
-	-	TRBV10-3	13	TRBJ1-3	TGTGCCATCACTAATGTCTCTGGAAACACCATATATTTT	CAITNVSGNTIYF
-	-	TRBV28	11	TRBJ1-1	TGTGCCAGCAGTTTTTACTCTGAAGCTTTCTTT	CASSFYSEAFF
-	-	TRBV27	14	TRBJ2-1	TGTGCCAGCAGTTTAGCGAGTCCCTACAATGAGCAGTTCTTC	CASSLASPYNEQFF
-	-	TRBV6-5	13	TRBJ1-1	TGTGCCAGCAGTTACAAGGAGATGACTGAAGCTTTCTTT	CASSYKEMTEAFF
-	TRBD1	TRBV29-1	15	TRBJ2-7	TGCAGCGTTCGTAAACGGACAGGGGGCGCGGACGAGCAGTACTTC	CSVRKRTGGADEQYF
-	TRBD2	TRBV9	16	TRBJ2-1	TGTGCCAGCAGCGTAGATGCGGGAGGGTCCTACAATGAGCAGTTCTTC	CASSVDAGGSYNEQFF
-	-	TRBV4-1	14	TRBJ1-1	TGCGCCAGCAGCCCGGGACATTTGAACACTGAAGCTTTCTTT	CASSPGHLNTEAFF
-	-	TRBV27	13	TRBJ2-7	TGTGCCAGCAGTTTAAACACACCCTACGAGCAGTACTTC	CASSLNTPYEQYF
-	-	TRBV9	15	TRBJ2-4	TGTGCCAGCAGCTCGGGGGGCTCAGCCAAAAACATTCAGTACTTC	CASSSGGSAKNIQYF
-	-	TRBV3-1/TRBV3-2	15	TRBJ2-1	TGTGCCAGCAGAAATGCGCGAAGCTCCTACAATGAGCAGTTCTTC	CASRNARSSYNEQFF
-	-	TRBV7-3	14	TRBJ2-5	TGTGCCAGCAGCTTATCCCGCACAAAAGAGACCCAGTACTTC	CASSLSRTKETQYF
few	-	TRBV10-1	13	TRBJ2-7	TGCGCCAGCAGACCCTCAGGGACCTACGAGCAGTACTTC	CASRPSGTYEQYF
few	-	TRBV5-8	18	TRBJ2-7	TGTGCCAGCAGCTTGGTCCTTACACCGGGACTCCTCACCTACGAGCAGTACTTC	CASSLVLTPGLLTYEQYF
-	-	TRBV2	13	TRBJ1-5	TGTGCCAGCCTTAGGGACCAGGGGCAGCCCCAGCATTTT	CASLRDQGQPQHF
-	-	TRBV3-1/TRBV3-2	14	TRBJ2-7	TGTGCCACCACGACAACCCCGGGTTCAGGGGAGCAGTACTTC	CATTTTPGSGEQYF
-	-	TRBV28	12	TRBJ1-2	TGTGCCAGCAGTCCCGGGAGCTATGGCTACACCTTC	CASSPGSYGYTF
-	-	TRBV10-3	14	TRBJ1-3	TGTGCCATCAGCAACGCTAGGGGAGGAAACACCATATATTTT	CAISNARGGNTIYF
-	-	TRBV27	14	TRBJ1-1	TGTGCCAGCAGTTTATCCAGGGAGAACACTGAAGCTTTCTTT	CASSLSRENTEAFF
-	-	TRBV2	14	TRBJ2-1	TGTGCCAGCAGTCTGGACACCTTCCCCAATGAGCAGTTCTTC	CASSLDTFPNEQFF
-	TRBD1	TRBV18	14	TRBJ1-1	TGTGCCAGCTCACCGGGACAGGGATTCGGTGAAGCTTTCTTT	CASSPGQGFGEAFF
-	TRBD1	TRBV24-1	15	TRBJ1-5	TGTGCCGCCGATACCCGGGACAGGGGTCTTCAGCCCCAGCATTTT	CAADTRDRGLQPQHF
-	TRBD1	TRBV10-3	16	TRBJ1-5	TGTGCCACCCTTGGAGCCGGGACAGGGAAAAATCAGCCCCAGCATTTT	CATLGAGTGKNQPQHF
-	TRBD2	TRBV5-1	18	TRBJ2-4	TGCGCCAGCAGCCTACTAGCGGGAGTTCGGGTCGGCAAAAACATTCAGTACTTC	CASSLLAGVRVGKNIQYF
-	-	TRBV11-2	13	TRBJ2-5	TGTGCCAGCCGAACACGGGACCAAGAGACCCAGTACTTC	CASRTRDQETQYF
few	TRBD2	TRBV9	20	TRBJ2-1	TGTGCCAGCAGCGTAGCTTTAAGGCTAGCGGGGGGAGGGTCGTACAATGAGCAGTTCTTC	CASSVALRLAGGGSYNEQFF
-	-	TRBV12-5	13	TRBJ1-5	TGTGCTAGTGGTCCCATAGGGGTTGGGCCCCAGCATTTT	CASGPIGVGPQHF
-	-	TRBV7-2	14	TRBJ1-1	TGTGCCAGTAGATCGGGACAAAGGAACACTGAAGCTTTCTTT	CASRSGQRNTEAFF